These 11 T cell receptor beta chains were sequenced from one sample in a study of shared clonotypes between healthy human individuals. The table came from immunoSEQ multiplex PCR; TCRdb's copy has only in-frame clones and leaves some out. Among some 2.1 million clones listed, roughly 93% were seen once. CD8 cells classed as naive were CD45RO-negative and positively selected for CCR7, excluding terminally differentiated effector memory CD45RA+ cells. Source material: naive CD8+ T cells from PBMCs. The origin of the receptors is a man aged 18 to 29 in good health. Some clones in this sample may be carry-over from other donors' samples.

J is TRBJ2-5 and V is TRBV11-3; 8 nucleotides match TRBD1. CDR1 SGHNT and CDR2 YENEEA come from the germline V gene. With V trimmed by 4 bases and J by 5 bases, 12 bases remained unmatched. The CDR3 is made up of 16 amino acids. Here the CDR3 DNA reads TGTGCCAGCAGCTCGAGCCAGGGGGCGCAAAGGGAGACCCAGTACTTC. It specifies CASSSSQGAQRETQYF.

The chain is built from TRBV4-1 and TRBJ1-3; D is uncertain. The CDR3 spans 16 residues. V was clipped by 1 base and J by 4 bases, with 14 bases between them. CDR1 and CDR2 from the germline V gene are MGHRA and YSYEKL. Here the CDR3 reads CASSQVAGNRGNTIYF. DNA for the CDR3: TGCGCCAGCAGCCAAGTGGCTGGGAATCGCGGAAACACCATATATTTT.

This chain links TRBV7-9 with TRBJ2-1; 7 bases line up with TRBD1. Trimming cost V 5 bases and J 7 bases; bases outside gene matches: 8. CDR1 is SEHNR, CDR2 FQNEAQ, per germline (reference sequence). The CDR3 loop spans 14 amino acids. The CDR3 coding sequence is TGTGCCAGCAGCCACACGACAGGGCCTAATGAGCAGTTCTTC. The encoded protein is CASSHTTGPNEQFF.

Comment on this clone: This specimen includes other DNA sequences encoding the same CDR3. This sequence joins TRBV9 and TRBJ1-5; D is undetermined. The CDR3 totals 14 residues. The V end lost 3 bases, the J end lost 0 bases, and 7 bases lay between the germline ends. From germline, CDR1 is SGDLS and CDR2 YYNGEE. CDR3: CASSGVGSNQPQHF. The CDR3 region has the DNA TGTGCCAGCAGCGGTGTTGGTAGCAATCAGCCCCAGCATTTT.

The chain combines TRBV10-3 with TRBJ2-5, with TRBD2 matching over 11 bases. The CDR3 totals 18 residues. The ends lost 0 bases at V and 1 base at J; junction bases unmatched: 7. Germline assignment: CDR1 ENHRY and CDR2 SYGVKD. This chain's CDR3 is CAISESLLAGVIQETQYF. For the CDR3, the DNA is TGTGCCATCAGTGAGTCGCTACTAGCGGGAGTTATCCAAGAGACCCAGTACTTC.

The chain recombines TRBV14 with TRBJ1-2; 7 positions match TRBD1. CDR3 length: 13 amino acids. Germline lookup yields CDR1 SGHDN and CDR2 FVKESK. Trimming cost V 5 bases and J 4 bases; bases outside gene matches: 4. For the CDR3, the DNA is TGTGCCAGCAGCTACCGGGACAGCTATGGCTACACCTTC. This translates into CASSYRDSYGYTF.

As DNA, the CDR3 is TGTGCCAGCAGTTTCTTCGGCACGACAGATACGCAGTATTTT. Residues: CASSFFGTTDTQYF. This chain links TRBV27 with TRBJ2-3; D remains unclear. This CDR3 has 14 amino acids. Per the germline V gene, CDR1 is MNHEY and CDR2 is SMNVEV (reference sequence). V was clipped by 3 bases and J by 3 bases, with 10 bases between them.

This chain connects TRBV7-9 to TRBJ2-5; D not resolved. The CDR3 is 13 residues long. V lost 1 base to trimming and J lost 3 bases, with 6 bases between them. Germline-derived CDR1 and CDR2 are SEHNR and FQNEAQ (reference sequence). The CDR3 nucleotides read TGTGCCAGCAGCTTAGAGTCAGAAGAGACCCAGTACTTC. Amino acids: CASSLESEETQYF.

The rearrangement links TRBV5-6 to TRBJ1-2, with TRBD1 identical over 7 bases. V lost 2 bases and J lost 2; bases outside the gene matches: 6. Germline CDR1 is SGHDT and CDR2 is YYEEEE. The CDR3 is made up of 15 amino acids. The CDR3 protein is CASSFGTEVNYGYTF. Written as DNA, the CDR3 is TGTGCCAGCAGCTTCGGGACAGAAGTGAACTATGGCTACACCTTC.

The chain links TRBV28 to TRBJ2-5, with 11 bases lining up with TRBD2. The J call may be faulty, since TRBJ2-7 better matches the DNA end. Germline CDR1 MDHEN, CDR2 SYDVKM. The CDR3 contains 15 residues. CDR3 loop: CASSGIGTSGYEQYF. CDR3 coding DNA: TGTGCCAGCAGTGGAATCGGGACTAGCGGCTACGAGCAGTACTTC.

This sequence joins TRBV9 and TRBJ2-7; TRBD2 aligns across 9 bases. The V gene end was trimmed by 4 bases and the J gene end by 5 bases; junction bases not matched to a gene: 10. CDR3 length equals 15 residues. Germline lookup yields CDR1 SGDLS and CDR2 YYNGEE. The DNA of the CDR3 is TGTGCCAGCAGCCTTAGCGGGAGTGTTGTCGACGAGCAGTACTTC. Protein product: CASSLSGSVVDEQYF.